The rows below give T cell receptor beta chains drawn from one sample of a study of Ad26.COV2.S vaccination and SARS-CoV-2 variants. Generated by immunoSEQ multiplex PCR, the TCRdb table keeps only in-frame clones and is missing some. The sample contains fewer than 600,000 clones, roughly nine tenths of which appear only once. Material: peripheral blood, obtained in a trial of Ad26.COV2.S vaccine versus placebo. All receptors derive from a person aged 18-65 years who received the Ad26.COV2.S COVID-19 vaccine or a placebo. The CDR3 runs from the conserved cysteine through the conserved F or W. D genes are given only for firm matches. Size is omitted from some rows. Given values are once, few, many or a class for expanded clones.

d_gene	v_gene	abundance	j_gene	CDR3aa	CDR3nt
-	TRBV2	-	TRBJ2-1	CASNFAHTLPTNEQFF	TGTGCCAGCAATTTTGCCCACACCCTCCCGACGAATGAGCAGTTCTTC
TRBD1	TRBV6-6	-	TRBJ2-7	CASSLPRGKLYEQYF	TGTGCCAGCAGCCTCCCCAGGGGGAAGTTATACGAGCAGTACTTC
-	TRBV27	-	TRBJ1-6	CASSPLAPGSSYNSPLHF	TGTGCCAGCAGTCCCCTAGCCCCGGGGAGCTCCTATAATTCACCCCTCCACTTT
-	TRBV27	-	TRBJ2-7	CASRPKGGLGYEQYF	TGTGCCAGCAGACCAAAGGGAGGTTTGGGATACGAGCAGTACTTC
TRBD2	TRBV7-3	-	TRBJ2-1	CASSPTLAGGLNEQFF	TGTGCCAGCAGCCCGACACTAGCGGGAGGGTTAAATGAGCAGTTCTTC
-	TRBV18	-	TRBJ1-3	CASSPTNQGNTIYF	TGTGCCAGCTCACCCACAAATCAAGGAAACACCATATATTTT
TRBD2	TRBV27	-	TRBJ2-3	CASRSAGGGTDTQYF	TGTGCCAGCAGGAGCGCGGGGGGTGGGACAGATACGCAGTATTTT
TRBD1	TRBV7-9	once	TRBJ2-2	CASSDRDRGLQGGELFF	TGTGCCAGCAGCGACCGGGACAGGGGGCTCCAAGGCGGGGAGCTGTTTTTT
-	TRBV7-9	-	TRBJ1-1	CASSSRGVMNTEAFF	TGTGCCAGCAGCTCACGGGGTGTCATGAACACTGAAGCTTTCTTT
-	TRBV27	-	TRBJ1-2	CASSQRIHVGGYGYTF	TGTGCCAGCAGCCAAAGAATCCACGTTGGGGGCTATGGCTACACCTTC
-	TRBV6-6	-	TRBJ1-2	CASSYSARANFYGYTF	TGTGCCAGCAGTTACTCGGCCAGGGCGAACTTCTATGGCTACACCTTC
-	TRBV27	once	TRBJ2-7	CASSLQGSSYEQYF	TGTGCCAGCAGTTTGCAGGGGAGCTCCTACGAGCAGTACTTC
TRBD1	TRBV7-2	-	TRBJ1-3	CASSVRQGVSGNTIYF	TGTGCCAGCAGCGTAAGACAGGGGGTATCGGGAAACACCATATATTTT
TRBD1	TRBV6-5	many	TRBJ1-2	CASSSDRGSANYGYTF	TGTGCCAGCAGTTCGGACAGGGGGTCTGCTAACTATGGCTACACCTTC
-	TRBV6-5	-	TRBJ1-4	CASSRAAATNEKLFF	TGTGCCAGCAGTCGGGCGGCTGCAACTAATGAAAAACTGTTTTTT
TRBD1	TRBV18	-	TRBJ2-7	CASSQGQGYEQYF	TGTGCCAGCTCACAGGGACAGGGCTACGAGCAGTACTTC
-	TRBV2	-	TRBJ2-1	CASSESAQFF	TGTGCCAGCAGTGAATCGGCGCAGTTCTTC
-	TRBV19	few	TRBJ1-5	CASSIAVRGAQPQHF	TGTGCCAGTAGTATAGCGGTAAGGGGGGCACAGCCCCAGCATTTT
-	TRBV2	-	TRBJ2-7	CASSAVKSYEQYF	TGTGCCAGCAGTGCCGTTAAGTCCTACGAGCAGTACTTC
TRBD2	TRBV5-1	-	TRBJ2-5	CASSFRLAGVGVETQYF	TGCGCCAGCAGCTTTAGACTAGCGGGAGTCGGGGTGGAGACCCAGTACTTC
-	TRBV21-1	-	TRBJ1-1	CASSKDRGNTEAFF	TGTGCCAGCAGCAAAGACAGGGGGAACACTGAAGCTTTCTTT
-	TRBV7-8	-	TRBJ1-6	CASSPAWGLKNSPLHF	TGTGCCAGCAGCCCCGCTTGGGGGCTCAAGAATTCACCCCTCCACTTT
-	TRBV5-1	-	TRBJ1-3	CASSLDWGLSGNTIYF	TGCGCCAGCAGCTTGGATTGGGGGCTCTCTGGAAACACCATATATTTT
-	TRBV5-4	-	TRBJ2-1	CASSYLADSSYNEQFF	TGTGCCAGCAGCTATCTTGCAGATAGCTCCTACAATGAGCAGTTCTTC
-	TRBV7-2	-	TRBJ1-5	CASSLGSRGSQPQHF	TGTGCCAGCAGCCTCGGGTCAAGGGGCAGTCAGCCCCAGCATTTT
TRBD1	TRBV3-1/TRBV3-2	-	TRBJ1-2	CASSQDSGTAFYGYTF	TGTGCCAGCAGCCAGGACTCCGGGACAGCATTTTATGGCTACACCTTC
-	TRBV27	-	TRBJ1-6	CASSSAGYNSPLHF	TGTGCCAGCAGTTCCGCGGGGTATAATTCACCCCTCCACTTT
TRBD2	TRBV28	-	TRBJ2-7	CASSRTSGRHEQYF	TGTGCCAGCAGTCGGACTAGCGGGAGGCACGAGCAGTACTTC
-	TRBV4-1	-	TRBJ2-2	CASSQAPGRWDTGELFF	TGCGCCAGCAGCCAAGCTCCCGGCAGGTGGGACACCGGGGAGCTGTTTTTT
-	TRBV4-1	-	TRBJ2-5	CASSQGPRRGQLVQETQYF	TGCGCCAGCAGCCAAGGGCCCCGCCGGGGGCAGTTGGTTCAAGAGACCCAGTACTTC
TRBD1	TRBV7-8	-	TRBJ2-5	CASSLSDRGRQETQYF	TGTGCCAGCAGCTTATCGGACAGGGGACGTCAAGAGACCCAGTACTTC
-	TRBV3-1/TRBV3-2	-	TRBJ2-3	CASSQDSQMSTDTQYF	TGTGCCAGCAGCCAAGATAGCCAGATGTCTACAGATACGCAGTATTTT
TRBD2	TRBV9	-	TRBJ2-1	CASSDTSGGGAGKFF	TGTGCCAGCAGCGATACATCCGGCGGGGGGGCCGGGAAGTTCTTC
-	TRBV7-9	few	TRBJ1-4	CASSPESWEKLFF	TGTGCCAGCAGCCCCGAGAGTTGGGAAAAACTGTTTTTT
-	TRBV24-1	few	TRBJ2-6	CATSDFSSGANVLTF	TGTGCCACCAGTGATTTCAGCTCTGGGGCCAACGTCCTGACTTTC
-	TRBV4-1	-	TRBJ2-4	CASSQGFSQNIQYF	TGCGCCAGCAGCCAAGGGTTCAGTCAAAACATTCAGTACTTC
-	TRBV7-2	-	TRBJ1-5	CASSLFPGSNQPQHF	TGTGCCAGCAGCTTATTCCCCGGTAGCAATCAGCCCCAGCATTTT
-	TRBV30	-	TRBJ2-1	CAWSVDRNEQFF	TGTGCCTGGAGTGTTGACCGGAATGAGCAGTTCTTC
-	TRBV30	-	TRBJ2-5	CAWSVQRETQYF	TGTGCCTGGAGTGTACAGCGGGAGACCCAGTACTTC
-	TRBV29-1	-	TRBJ2-7	CSVEDPAVSSYEQYF	TGCAGCGTTGAAGATCCGGCCGTCAGCTCCTACGAGCAGTACTTC
-	TRBV27	-	TRBJ1-2	CASSLKGAGGYTF	TGTGCCAGCAGTTTAAAAGGGGCGGGCGGCTACACCTTC
-	TRBV18	few	TRBJ1-1	CASSPRDGTEAFF	TGTGCCAGCTCACCGAGGGATGGCACTGAAGCTTTCTTT
-	TRBV4-2	-	TRBJ1-1	CASSTRVAHMNTEAFF	TGTGCCAGCAGCACACGAGTCGCCCACATGAACACTGAAGCTTTCTTT
-	TRBV7-9	-	TRBJ2-1	CASSFLSGAYNEQFF	TGTGCCAGCAGCTTTTTATCGGGGGCCTACAATGAGCAGTTCTTC
-	TRBV12-5	-	TRBJ1-2	CASGSGMAGYTF	TGTGCTAGTGGTTCGGGGATGGCTGGCTACACCTTC
-	TRBV9	-	TRBJ2-7	CASSPAVGEQYF	TGTGCCAGCAGCCCCGCGGTAGGCGAGCAGTACTTC
TRBD1	TRBV27	-	TRBJ1-2	CASSLSTTGDYGYTF	TGTGCCAGCAGTTTATCCACGACAGGGGACTATGGCTACACCTTC
-	TRBV9	-	TRBJ1-5	CASSVGRAPNQPQHF	TGTGCCAGCAGCGTCGGGAGGGCCCCCAATCAGCCCCAGCATTTT